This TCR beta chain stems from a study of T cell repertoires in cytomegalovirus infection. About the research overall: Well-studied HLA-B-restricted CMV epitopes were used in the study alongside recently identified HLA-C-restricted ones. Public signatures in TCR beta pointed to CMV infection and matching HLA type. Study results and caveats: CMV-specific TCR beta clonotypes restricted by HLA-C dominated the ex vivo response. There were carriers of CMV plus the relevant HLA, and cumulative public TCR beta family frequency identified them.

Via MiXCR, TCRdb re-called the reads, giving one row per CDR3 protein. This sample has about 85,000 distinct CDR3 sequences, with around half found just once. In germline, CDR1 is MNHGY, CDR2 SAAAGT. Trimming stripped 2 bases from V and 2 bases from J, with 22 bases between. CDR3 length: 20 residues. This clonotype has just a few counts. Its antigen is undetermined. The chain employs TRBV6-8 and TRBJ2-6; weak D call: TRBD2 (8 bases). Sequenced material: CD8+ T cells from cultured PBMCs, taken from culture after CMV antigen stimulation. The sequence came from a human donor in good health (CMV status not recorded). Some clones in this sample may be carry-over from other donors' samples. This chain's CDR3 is CASSYQFGTAGVTGANVLTF. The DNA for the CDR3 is TGTGCCAGCAGTTACCAGTTCGGGACAGCGGGGGTTACTGGGGCCAACGTCCTGACTTTC.